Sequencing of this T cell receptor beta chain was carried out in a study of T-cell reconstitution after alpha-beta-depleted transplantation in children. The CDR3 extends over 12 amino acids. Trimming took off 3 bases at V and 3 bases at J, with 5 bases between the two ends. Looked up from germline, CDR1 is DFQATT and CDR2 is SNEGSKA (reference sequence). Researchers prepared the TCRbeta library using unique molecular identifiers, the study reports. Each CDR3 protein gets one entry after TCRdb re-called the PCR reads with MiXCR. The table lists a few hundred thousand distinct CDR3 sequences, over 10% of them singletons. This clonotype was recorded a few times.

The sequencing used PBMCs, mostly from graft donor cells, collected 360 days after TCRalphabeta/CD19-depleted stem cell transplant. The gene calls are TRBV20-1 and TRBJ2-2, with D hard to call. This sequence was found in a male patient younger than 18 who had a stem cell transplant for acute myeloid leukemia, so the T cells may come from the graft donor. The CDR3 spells CSASQDTGELFF. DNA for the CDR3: TGCAGTGCTAGTCAGGACACCGGGGAGCTGTTTTTT.